A single sample gave rise to the 7 T cell receptor beta chains below, sequenced in a study of shared clonotypes between healthy human individuals. Libraries were prepared by immunoSEQ multiplex PCR; TCRdb keeps only in-frame clonotypes and omits some of them. Here the sample spans about 610,000 clones, 96% being singletons. The naive CD8 subset, CD45RO-negative cells positively selected for CCR7, excluded terminally differentiated effector memory CD45RA+ cells. Sequencing was carried out using naive CD8+ T cells sorted from blood. The source is a woman in her 30s in good health.

This chain uses TRBV9 with TRBJ2-1; 9 bases are a match to TRBD1. The CDR3 runs to 16 residues. V was pared by 3 bases and J by 3 bases, with 7 bases of the junction left unmatched. Germline CDR1 and CDR2: SGDLS and YYNGEE. This CDR3 is CASSASRDRVYNEQFF. The CDR3 coding sequence is TGTGCCAGCAGCGCGAGCCGGGACAGGGTCTACAATGAGCAGTTCTTC.

The V and J genes are TRBV28 and TRBJ1-1; D not certain. The length of the CDR3 is 15 residues. Germline lookup yields CDR1 MDHEN and CDR2 SYDVKM. Deletions cut 6 bases from V and 4 bases from J, with 18 bases between. The CDR3 coding sequence is TGTGCCAGCAGATCCTACACCGGGATCCTCACTGAAGCTTTCTTT. The encoded protein is CASRSYTGILTEAFF.

The V and J genes are TRBV11-2 and TRBJ1-1, with 8 nucleotides matching TRBD1. With V trimmed by 2 bases and J by 4 bases, 6 bases remained unmatched. This CDR3 has 15 amino acids. Per germline, CDR1 SGHAT and CDR2 FQNNGV. The CDR3 DNA sequence: TGTGCCAGCAGCTTAAATGACAGGGGAGGCACTGAAGCTTTCTTT. It translates to CASSLNDRGGTEAFF.

V gene TRBV5-4 combines with J gene TRBJ2-6; no clear D. This CDR3 contains 16 residues. The V end was cut by 4 bases, the J end by 3 bases, with 14 bases between. The germline V gene encodes CDR1 SGHNT and CDR2 YYREEE (reference sequence). Here the CDR3 reads CASSTSLDGGANVLTF. The DNA of the CDR3 is TGTGCCAGCAGCACGTCTCTAGATGGTGGGGCCAACGTCCTGACTTTC.

With regard to this clone: Other DNA sequences in this sample translate to the same CDR3. The chain combines TRBV6-5 with TRBJ2-7, with 7 positions matching TRBD2. The V segment lost 6 bases and the J segment 3 bases; nucleotides outside the gene matches: 2. This CDR3 has 12 residues. Germline loops: CDR1 MNHEY, CDR2 SVGAGI. The DNA for the CDR3 is TGTGCCAGCAGCCCGGGAGGCTACGAGCAGTACTTC. Its protein product is CASSPGGYEQYF.

This clone showed up just once. This chain joins TRBV4-2 and TRBJ2-7; TRBD2 is a possible D gene (5 bases). V lost 0 bases and J lost 6, with 9 bases in between. Per the germline V gene, CDR1 is LGHNA and CDR2 is YNFKEQ. This CDR3 has 13 residues. CDR3 sequence reads: CASSQEASSEQYF. CDR3 nucleotide sequence: TGTGCCAGCAGCCAAGAAGCTAGCAGCGAGCAGTACTTC.

The chain employs TRBV19 and TRBJ2-5; 9 nucleotides agree with TRBD2. V was clipped by 5 bases and J by 1 base; unmatched bases: 11. In germline, CDR1 is LNHDA, CDR2 SQIVND (reference sequence). This CDR3 is 17 amino acids long. DNA of the CDR3: TGTGCCAGTAGTTCTTGGGCTAGCGGGGAAACCCAAGAGACCCAGTACTTC. It encodes CASSSWASGETQETQYF.